The 31 T cell receptor beta chains below come from one sample, sequenced in a study of T cell clonality in common variable immunodeficiency. Study-wide results and caveats: Common variable immunodeficiency TCR beta sequences reportedly had fewer deletions and N-nucleotide insertions.

These TCRs' antigens remain unknown. TCRdb's table, derived via immunoSEQ multiplex PCR, lists solely in-frame clones and lacks some. The sample includes about 3,000 clones, none of them occurring once. Sequencing was done on a sample of peripheral blood mononuclear cells. The source of these receptors is a human donor with common variable immunodeficiency.

The CDR3 here is CASSLYQRGSQETQYF. The sequenced part of the CDR3 DNA is TGTGCCAGCAGCTTATATCAGAGGGGATCCCAAGAGACC. The chain employs TRBV7-3 and TRBJ2-5; possibly TRBD1 or TRBD2 for D (5 bases each). The CDR3 end lies 3 residues beyond the end of the read and is filled in from the germline J gene. CDR1 is SGHTA and CDR2 is FQGTGA in the germline V gene. With 2 bases removed from V and 1 base from J, the gap between germline ends came to 14 bases. This CDR3 spans 16 amino acids. Using reference TRBV7-3 and TRBJ2-5 for the parts outside the CDR3, the full variable domain is GAGVSQTPSNKVTEKGKYVELRCDPISGHTALYWYRQSLGQGPEFLIYFQGTGAADDSGLPNDRFFAVRPEGSVSTLKIQRTERGDSAVYLCASSLYQRGSQETQYFGPGTRLLVL.

Regarding this clone: The CDR3 goes on 3 residues after the read ends, and that part is filled in from the germline J gene. This chain links TRBV20-1 with TRBJ1-5; 7 nucleotides line up with TRBD1. The V and J ends lost 6 bases and 7 bases, in that order; junction bases with no gene match: 9. Germline loops: CDR1 DFQATT, CDR2 SNEGSKA (reference sequence). This CDR3 has 13 amino acids. The DNA read from the CDR3 is TGCAGTGCAAACAGGGGCTCCGGGCAGCCC. Residues: CSANRGSGQP. In full, the CDR3 is CSANRGSGQPQHF.

This clone was picked up a small number of times. The read comes to an end 3 residues before the CDR3 does, leaving the germline J gene to fill in the end. The chain recombines TRBV19 with TRBJ2-3; unclear D gene. Deletions cut 6 bases from V and 0 bases from J, with 7 bases between. CDR3 size: 13 residues. In germline, CDR1 is LNHDA, CDR2 SQIVND (reference sequence). The CDR3 bases that were read are TGTGCCAGTAGGGTACGGAGCACAGATACG. Its protein is CASRVRSTDT. The complete CDR3 sequence is CASRVRSTDTQYF.

In the case of this clone: The read ends 3 residues shy of where the CDR3 ends; the end is completed using the germline J gene. V and J are TRBV20-1 and TRBJ2-7, with 8 bases lining up with TRBD1. The CDR3 has 14 amino acids. Per germline, CDR1 DFQATT and CDR2 SNEGSKA (reference sequence). V gave up 5 bases and J gave up 0 bases; unmatched junction bases: 6. The CDR3 DNA, read in part, is TGCAGTGCTCGGGACAGGTTCCACTCCTACGAG. It encodes CSARDRFHSYE. The entire CDR3 reads CSARDRFHSYEQYF.

At least ten counts were recorded for this clone. Coverage ceases 3 residues before the CDR3 finishes, and the germline J gene fills in the end. The chain links TRBV7-2 to TRBJ2-7; the D is unclear. Between the trimmed V and J ends, which lost 4 bases and 6 bases, there was a span of 7 bases. The CDR3 has 11 amino acids. Germline assignment: CDR1 SGHTA and CDR2 FQGNSA. CDR3 DNA, as far as it was read: TGTGCCAGCAGCTCTGACTCCGAG. Amino acids: CASSSDSE. The CDR3 as a whole reads CASSSDSEQYF.

Remarks on this clone: With the read ending 3 residues before the CDR3 end, the germline J gene is used to fill in that end. V is TRBV18 and J is TRBJ1-4; D might be TRBD1 (5 bases). Germline V lookup: CDR1 KGHSH, CDR2 LQKENI. V shed 6 bases and J shed 3 bases, with 17 bases lying between them. This CDR3 has 16 residues. The CDR3 here is CASSPQFTGSNEKLFF. Partial CDR3 DNA: TGTGCCAGCTCGCCCCAATTTACAGGTTCTAATGAAAAA.

This clone appeared a few times. The read halts 3 residues ahead of the CDR3 end, with the missing end drawn from the germline J gene. The chain combines TRBV6-1 with TRBJ1-2; tentative D call: TRBD1 (5 bases). Germline assignment: CDR1 MNHNS and CDR2 SASEGT. CDR3 length: 16 amino acids. Between the trimmed V and J ends, which lost 2 bases and 5 bases, there was a span of 18 bases. The CDR3: CASSELRRGLGYGYTF. CDR3 DNA (partial): TGTGCCAGCAGTGAACTACGGAGGGGATTAGGGTATGGC.

Of note for this clone: The read stops 3 residues short of the end of the CDR3; the missing end is completed from the germline J gene. V is TRBV10-3 and J is TRBJ2-5, with D possibly being TRBD2 (6 bases). CDR1 is ENHRY and CDR2 is SYGVKD in the germline V gene. This CDR3 comprises 13 residues. Trimming removed 7 bases from V and 0 bases from J, with 9 bases in between. The part of the CDR3 DNA that was read is TGTGCCATCAAAGGACTAAACCAAGAGACC. Translated: CAIKGLNQET. Given in full, the CDR3 is CAIKGLNQETQYF.

This clone was seen at least ten times. The read ends 3 residues before the CDR3 terminus; that terminus is restored from the germline J gene. V is TRBV5-6 and J is TRBJ2-1, with D possibly TRBD2 on 6 matching bases. CDR3 length: 15 residues. The germline V gene encodes CDR1 SGHDT and CDR2 YYEEEE. Trimming stripped 2 bases from V and 0 bases from J, with 9 bases between. The CDR3: CASSFGGNSYNEQFF. CDR3 bases read: TGTGCCAGCAGCTTTGGGGGGAACTCCTACAATGAG.

This clone occurred a few times. The CDR3 end is not reached by the read, which stops 3 residues before it; the germline J gene fills it in. The gene calls are TRBV30 and TRBJ1-2; no clear D gene. The CDR3 covers 13 residues. The germline V and J ends were trimmed by 3 bases and 4 bases, with 12 bases remaining between them. In germline, CDR1 is GTSNPN, CDR2 SVGIG (reference sequence). CDR3 bases read: TGTGCCTGGAGGCTGCGGGAGTTCTATGGC. Its protein product is CAWRLREFYG. The whole CDR3 sequence is CAWRLREFYGYTF. The full variable domain, completed using reference TRBV30 and TRBJ1-2, is SQTIHQWPATLVQPVGSPLSLECTVEGTSNPNLYWYRQAAGRGLQLLFYSVGIGQISSEVPQNLSASRPQDRQFILSSKKLLLSDSGFYLCAWRLREFYGYTFGSGTRLTVV.

This clone has just a few counts. Sequencing ends 3 residues short of the CDR3 end; the germline J gene provides the rest. The chain links TRBV19 to TRBJ1-5; D may be TRBD1 (5 bases). The CDR3 extends over 13 amino acids. Trimming left V 6 bases short and J 5 bases short, with 11 bases between. Germline CDR1 reads LNHDA; CDR2 reads SQIVND (reference sequence). CDR3 region: CASSLRGYQPQHF. The CDR3 bases that were read are TGTGCCAGTAGCCTTCGGGGGTATCAGCCC.

This clone was picked up a small number of times. The read gets to within 3 residues of the CDR3 end, and the germline J gene fills in the rest. The chain uses TRBV7-9 and TRBJ1-6; D remains unclear. The CDR3 covers 15 residues. Trimming shortened V by 4 bases and J by 0 bases, and 7 bases separated the two germline ends. Germline loops: CDR1 SEHNR, CDR2 FQNEAQ (reference sequence). The covered CDR3 bases are TGTGCCAGCAGCTCCCCTCTCTCCTATAATTCACCC. This encodes CASSSPLSYNSP. The complete CDR3 protein is CASSSPLSYNSPLHF. Full variable domain (remainder filled in from reference TRBV7-9 and TRBJ1-6): DTGVSQNPRHKITKRGQNVTFRCDPISEHNRLYWYRQTLGQGPEFLTYFQNEAQLEKSRLLSDRFSAERPKGSFSTLEIQRTEQGDSAMYLCASSSPLSYNSPLHFGNGTRLTVT.

As for this clone: The sequenced fragment ends 3 residues before the CDR3 boundary, so the rest is inferred from the germline J gene. This chain joins TRBV18 and TRBJ1-4; TRBD1 might be the D (6 bases). Trimming removed 5 bases at V and 7 bases at J, with 17 bases between. Germline V gene sequence: CDR1 KGHSH, CDR2 LQKENI. The CDR3 has 15 residues. The sequenced part of the CDR3 DNA is TGTGCCAGCTCATCTTCGACAGGCGGGGGTGAAAAA. Its translation is CASSSSTGGGEK. The whole CDR3 protein is CASSSSTGGGEKLFF. The full variable domain, rest sourced from reference TRBV18 and TRBJ1-4, is NAGVMQNPRHLVRRRGQEARLRCSPMKGHSHVYWYRQLPEEGLKFMVYLQKENIIDESGMPKERFSAEFPKEGPSILRIQQVVRGDSAAYFCASSSSTGGGEKLFFGSGTQLSVL.

In this sample, this clone turned up a few times. The missing CDR3 end, 3 residues past where the read stops, is filled in from the germline J gene. The chain uses TRBV7-9 and TRBJ1-2, with a weak D call TRBD1 (6 bases). The length of the CDR3 is 15 residues. Germline loops: CDR1 SEHNR, CDR2 FQNEAQ (reference sequence). The CDR3 bases that were read are TGTGCCAGCAGCCCCCCAGACAGGCGTAAGTACGGC. Its translation: CASSPPDRRKYG. The full CDR3 sequence reads CASSPPDRRKYGYTF. Based on the CDR3 plus reference TRBV7-9 and TRBJ1-2, the full variable domain is DTGVSQNPRHKITKRGQNVTFRCDPISEHNRLYWYRQTLGQGPEFLTYFQNEAQLEKSRLLSDRFSAERPKGSFSTLEIQRTEQGDSAMYLCASSPPDRRKYGYTFGSGTRLTVV.

In its sample, this clone was seen a few times. The read terminates 3 residues ahead of where the CDR3 ends, so the germline J gene completes it. This rearrangement joins TRBV7-9 to TRBJ2-5; weak D call: TRBD2 (6 bases). Germline-derived CDR1 and CDR2 are SEHNR and FQNEAQ (reference sequence). Trimming took off 5 bases at V and 5 bases at J, with 18 bases between the two ends. The length of the CDR3 is 15 residues. The CDR3 DNA, read in part, is TGTGCCAGCAGCCGGGACTTAACCTTGAGGGAGACC. The encoded protein is CASSRDLTLRET. The CDR3, in full, reads CASSRDLTLRETQYF.

About this clone: The CDR3 end lies 3 residues beyond the end of the read and is filled in from the germline J gene. The chain employs TRBV7-3 and TRBJ2-1; D remains unclear. This CDR3 contains 15 residues. V was clipped by 0 bases and J by 8 bases, with 14 bases between them. Germline CDR1 SGHTA, CDR2 FQGTGA. CDR3 DNA, as far as it was read: TGTGCCAGCAGCTTAACGTTAACACCTCAGGATGAG. The encoded protein is CASSLTLTPQDE. The complete CDR3 protein is CASSLTLTPQDEQFF.

Concerning this clone itself: Read sequence stops 3 residues before the CDR3 end, and the germline J gene provides the missing end. The chain joins TRBV19 to TRBJ1-6; D might be TRBD1 (5 bases). Trimming left V 3 bases short and J 12 bases short, with 12 bases between. The CDR3 spans 13 residues. The germline gives CDR1 LNHDA, CDR2 SQIVND (reference sequence). CDR3 bases read: TGTGCCAGTAGTATCCACGGAAGGGGACCC. Its protein product is CASSIHGRGP. The complete CDR3 sequence is CASSIHGRGPLHF.

This clone was counted ten times or more. Incomplete CDR3 DNA: TGTGCCAGCAGCCAATTTCGCGGGCCCCTCAATGAG. Translated: CASSQFRGPLNE. In full, the CDR3 reads CASSQFRGPLNEQFF. The genes are TRBV14 and TRBJ2-1; a weak D match, TRBD2 (5 bases). From the germline J gene comes the end of the CDR3, since the read stops 3 residues before it. The CDR3 is made up of 15 amino acids. Germline CDR1 and CDR2: SGHDN and FVKESK. The ends were cut back, 2 bases at V and 6 bases at J, with 14 bases in the middle.

CDR3 bases read: TGTGCCAGCAGCTTTTCCTTTGAGCGGGATACG. Translation gives CASSFSFERDT. From start to end, the CDR3 is CASSFSFERDTQYF. The rearrangement uses TRBV7-2 and TRBJ2-3; TRBD2 is a possible D gene (5 bases). The read finishes 3 residues shy of the CDR3 end, and the germline J gene is used to complete it. Germline loops: CDR1 SGHTA, CDR2 FQGNSA. Trimming shortened V by 3 bases and J by 6 bases, and 13 bases separated the two germline ends. CDR3 length equals 14 residues.

This clone was recorded a few times. The read terminates 3 residues before the CDR3 end, so the remaining end is supplied by the germline J gene. This sequence joins TRBV18 and TRBJ2-2; D gene ambiguous. The CDR3 loop spans 15 amino acids. The V gene lost 2 bases and the J gene lost 0 bases, with 7 bases spanning the gap. The germline V gene encodes CDR1 KGHSH and CDR2 LQKENI. The CDR3 reads CASSPKVANTGELFF. The sequenced part of the CDR3 DNA is TGTGCCAGCTCACCAAAAGTAGCGAACACCGGGGAG.

The table lists this clone with a few counts. Read coverage stops 3 residues before the CDR3 terminus; the germline J gene supplies the remainder. The V gene is TRBV7-8, the J gene TRBJ2-7; possible D gene TRBD1, 5 bases. V dropped 1 base and J dropped 6 bases, with 13 bases sitting between them. This CDR3 comprises 14 residues. CDR1 SGHVS and CDR2 FQNEAQ come from the germline V gene. CDR3 sequence: CASSLEAGRVEQYF. CDR3 DNA, as far as it was read: TGTGCCAGCAGCTTAGAAGCAGGGCGAGTCGAG.

This clone was recorded a few times. CDR3 protein: CSARDGRDRAHQPQHF. The covered CDR3 bases are TGCAGTGCTAGAGATGGACGGGACAGGGCCCATCAGCCC. The rearrangement links TRBV20-1 to TRBJ1-5; 9 bases are shared with TRBD1. Read sequence stops 3 residues before the CDR3 end, and the germline J gene provides the missing end. This CDR3 region has 16 residues. V shed 0 bases, J shed 5 bases, and the junction held 8 bases outside the gene matches. Germline lookup yields CDR1 DFQATT and CDR2 SNEGSKA (reference sequence).

In its sample, this clone was seen many times. Read sequence stops 3 residues before the CDR3 end, and the germline J gene provides the missing end. The J gene is TRBJ1-1, the V gene TRBV9, with 10 bases aligning to TRBD1. V gave up 5 bases and J gave up 1 base; unmatched junction bases: 8. The CDR3 runs 16 residues. Germline-derived CDR1 and CDR2 are SGDLS and YYNGEE. The part of the CDR3 DNA that was read is TGTGCCAGCAGTCATTTGCGGACAGGGGGGAACACTGAA. This translates into CASSHLRTGGNTE. The full CDR3 protein is CASSHLRTGGNTEAFF.

On this clone: The CDR3 goes on 3 residues after the read ends, and that part is filled in from the germline J gene. The gene calls are TRBV18 and TRBJ1-1; no firm D call. Germline values: CDR1 KGHSH, CDR2 LQKENI. The CDR3 sequence is 14 residues long. V lost 3 bases to trimming and J lost 4 bases, with 12 bases between them. The part of the CDR3 DNA that was read is TGTGCCAGCTCACCCTCATCGGGTAGCACTGAA. It is translated as CASSPSSGSTE. The complete CDR3 protein is CASSPSSGSTEAFF.

At least ten counts were recorded for this clone. The read finishes 3 residues shy of the CDR3 end, and the germline J gene is used to complete it. The rearrangement uses TRBV5-6 and TRBJ2-3; 8 bases align to TRBD1. This CDR3 spans 13 amino acids. Looked up from germline, CDR1 is SGHDT and CDR2 is YYEEEE. Losses at the gene ends were 4 bases for V and 8 bases for J; bases not matched to a gene: 6. The sequenced CDR3 bases are TGTGCCAGCAGCGGTAACACAGGGGGTACG. Its translation is CASSGNTGGT. The entire CDR3 protein reads CASSGNTGGTQYF.

Concerning this clone itself: With the read ending 3 residues before the CDR3 end, the germline J gene is used to fill in that end. The chain has TRBV18 and TRBJ2-1; 15 bases fit TRBD2. The CDR3 sequence is 17 residues long. The trim removed 6 bases at V and 3 bases at J, leaving 6 bases unmatched. Germline V gives CDR1 KGHSH, CDR2 LQKENI. The part of the CDR3 DNA that was read is TGTGCCAGCTCCCGCGGACTAGCGGGAGGGGGCTACAATGAG. The encoded protein is CASSRGLAGGGYNE. The complete CDR3 reads CASSRGLAGGGYNEQFF. Using reference TRBV18 and TRBJ2-1 for the parts outside the CDR3, the full variable domain is NAGVMQNPRHLVRRRGQEARLRCSPMKGHSHVYWYRQLPEEGLKFMVYLQKENIIDESGMPKERFSAEFPKEGPSILRIQQVVRGDSAAYFCASSRGLAGGGYNEQFFGPGTRLTVL.

There are a few counts of this clone. The CDR3 bases that were read are TGTGCCAGCAGCCCCATCGACAGCTCCTACGAG. Translated, it gives CASSPIDSSYE. The entire CDR3 protein is CASSPIDSSYEQYF. V and J are TRBV7-9 and TRBJ2-7; possible D gene TRBD1, 5 bases. With the read ending 3 residues before the CDR3 end, the germline J gene is used to fill in that end. The CDR3 length is 14 residues. Trimming took 5 bases from V and 0 from J, leaving 11 bases between them. CDR1 SEHNR and CDR2 FQNEAQ come from the germline V gene (reference sequence).

This clone was detected only a few times. The sequence runs out 3 residues before the end of the CDR3; the remainder is reconstructed from the germline J gene. The V and J genes are TRBV19 and TRBJ2-1, with D perhaps matching TRBD2 (5 bases). V gave up 3 bases and J gave up 7 bases, with 13 bases separating them. Looked up from germline, CDR1 is LNHDA and CDR2 is SQIVND (reference sequence). The CDR3 is made up of 14 amino acids. This chain's CDR3 is CASSIVRAANEQFF. The part of the CDR3 DNA that was read is TGTGCCAGTAGTATTGTGCGGGCCGCGAATGAG.

The table lists this clone with a few counts. The read terminates 3 residues ahead of where the CDR3 ends, so the germline J gene completes it. The chain is built from TRBV7-9 and TRBJ1-4, with 8 positions matching TRBD1. The CDR3 is 14 amino acids. V shed 4 bases, J shed 8 bases, and the junction held 6 bases outside the gene matches. Germline V gene data show CDR1 as SEHNR and CDR2 as FQNEAQ (reference sequence). Incomplete CDR3 DNA: TGTGCCAGCAGCTCCCAGGGGGCGGGAGAAAAA. Translated: CASSSQGAGEK. The whole CDR3 reads CASSSQGAGEKLFF.

This clone was seen many times. Read sequence stops 3 residues before the CDR3 end, and the germline J gene provides the missing end. This chain links TRBV5-5 with TRBJ1-1; D is possibly TRBD1 (5 bases). CDR1 and CDR2 from the germline V gene are SGHKS and YYEKEE (reference sequence). This CDR3 is 14 amino acids long. CDR3 sequence: CASSRAHDRREAFF. The CDR3 bases that were read are TGTGCCAGCAGCCGGGCCCATGACAGAAGGGAA. The complete variable domain, with remaining parts taken from reference TRBV5-5 and TRBJ1-1, reads DAGVTQSPTHLIKTRGQQVTLRCSPISGHKSVSWYQQVLGQGPQFIFQYYEKEERGRGNFPDRFSARQFPNYSSELNVNALLLGDSALYLCASSRAHDRREAFFGQGTRLTVV.

This clone was recorded a few times. The read terminates 3 residues before the CDR3 end, so the remaining end is supplied by the germline J gene. The genes are TRBV19 and TRBJ1-5; TRBD1 aligns across 8 bases. The junction had 6 bases not matched to a gene; V was cut back by 4 bases and J by 4 bases. CDR3 length: 15 residues. Germline V gene lookup returns CDR1 LNHDA and CDR2 SQIVND (reference sequence). The sequenced part of the CDR3 DNA is TGTGCCAGTAGTAGGCTCTGGGACAGGAATCAGCCC. Its protein product is CASSRLWDRNQP. The full CDR3 protein is CASSRLWDRNQPQHF. Full variable domain (rest looked up from reference TRBV19 and TRBJ1-5): DGGITQSPKYLFRKEGQNVTLSCEQNLNHDAMYWYRQDPGQGLRLIYYSQIVNDFQKGDIAEGYSVSREKKESFPLTVTSAQKNPTAFYLCASSRLWDRNQPQHFGDGTRLSIL.